This T cell receptor (beta chain) was captured in a study of human T cells and chemical hapten exposure. Study overall: Investigators sensitized roughly 2 cm by roughly 2 cm of upper inner arm skin with 2% DPC.

Specified time point: patch test 1, 2 weeks after DPC sensitization. Described treatment: therapeutic diphenylcyclopropenone sensitization with weekly scalp DPC. Each patch test followed a blood draw. Study conclusions and caveats: The donors suffered from alopecia, so their immune response may not match that of healthy people.

TCRdb reprocessed the RACE reads via MiXCR and lists one record per CDR3 protein. The sample yields 40,000 to 60,000 distinct CDR3 sequences, around 9% seen once. The V end was cut by 3 bases, the J end by 8 bases, with 29 bases between. This CDR3 has 19 amino acids. Germline lookup yields CDR1 DFQATT and CDR2 SNEGSKA (reference sequence). This clonotype has at least ten counts. Its antigen is undetermined. The TCR was taken from a woman between 45 and 60 years old with alopecia areata. Some clones in this sample may be carry-over from other donors' samples. This specimen was whole blood, taken in connection with sensitization to the hapten diphenylcyclopropenone (DPC). V and J are TRBV20-1 and TRBJ1-6; no firm D call. The CDR3 sequence is CSARTLAGGGRSQYSPLHF. The DNA of the CDR3 is TGCAGTGCTAGGACACTGGCTGGTGGCGGCCGATCACAATATTCACCCCTCCACTTT.